This entry concerns a single TCR beta chain. Its target is not known. The CDR3 loop spans 15 amino acids. The junction had 4 bases not matched to a gene; V was cut back by 2 bases and J by 5 bases. Germline loops: CDR1 SGHDT, CDR2 YYEEEE. The sample belongs to a study of OX40 agonist ivuxolimab in advanced cancers. Overall study: Clinicians treated patients with ivuxolimab, an agonistic anti-OX40 (CD134) antibody. While on treatment, patients had intravenous ivuxolimab at 0.01 to 10 mg/kg every 2 weeks. Prior therapy, whether anti-PD-1, anti-PD-L1 or anti-CTLA-4, was allowed, and 40% had some.

Study outcomes and limitations: Average numbers of expanded clones were greater in CD8+ T cells than in CD4+.

Clones were read by immunoSEQ multiplex PCR, and TCRdb kept only the in-frame ones, dropping some. This table has about 88,000 clones, approximately 85% appearing once. V and J are TRBV5-6 and TRBJ2-5; 12 bases align to TRBD1. Sequences were derived from CD4+ or CD8+ T cells sorted from blood, sampled in a trial of the OX40 agonist ivuxolimab. The TCR sequence derives from an adult with an advanced solid tumor such as melanoma, head and neck, liver or kidney cancer. The CDR3: CASSLPGQGAETQYF. The CDR3 coding sequence is TGTGCCAGCAGCTTACCGGGACAGGGGGCTGAGACCCAGTACTTC.